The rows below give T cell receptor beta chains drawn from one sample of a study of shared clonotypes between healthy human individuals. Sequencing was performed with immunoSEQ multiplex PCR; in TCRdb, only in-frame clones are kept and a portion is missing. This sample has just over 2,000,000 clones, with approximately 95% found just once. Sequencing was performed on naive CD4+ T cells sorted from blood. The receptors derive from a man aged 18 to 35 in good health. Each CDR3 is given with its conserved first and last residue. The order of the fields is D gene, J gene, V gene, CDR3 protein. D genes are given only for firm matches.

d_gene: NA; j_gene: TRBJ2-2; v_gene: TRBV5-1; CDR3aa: CASSVVGELFF
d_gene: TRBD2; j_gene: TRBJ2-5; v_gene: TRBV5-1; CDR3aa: CASSSQASGAQETQYF
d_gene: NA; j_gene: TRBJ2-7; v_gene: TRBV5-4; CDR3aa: CASSRGRWDSGEQYF
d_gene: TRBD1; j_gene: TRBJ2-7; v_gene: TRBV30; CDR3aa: CAWSVGQGVYEQYF
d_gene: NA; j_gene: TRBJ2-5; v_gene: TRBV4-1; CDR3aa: CASSQDPPRNQETQYF
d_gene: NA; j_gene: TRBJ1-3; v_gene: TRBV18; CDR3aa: CASSPWPNSGNTIYF
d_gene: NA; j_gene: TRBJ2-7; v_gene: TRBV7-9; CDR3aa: CASSPFVGPNSYEQYF
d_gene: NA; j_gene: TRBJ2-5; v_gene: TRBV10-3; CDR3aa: CAIGGAVNQETQYF
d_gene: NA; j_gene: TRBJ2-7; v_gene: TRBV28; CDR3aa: CASSLDTEPYEQYF
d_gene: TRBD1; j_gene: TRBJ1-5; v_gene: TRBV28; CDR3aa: CASRGDRGWDQPQHF
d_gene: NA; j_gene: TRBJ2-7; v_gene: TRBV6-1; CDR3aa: CASSEVVTSSYEQYF
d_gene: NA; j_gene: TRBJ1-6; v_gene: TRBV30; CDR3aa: CALLGGGPKTNSPLHF
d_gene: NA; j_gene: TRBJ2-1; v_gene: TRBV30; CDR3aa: CAWSVQRGAYNEQFF
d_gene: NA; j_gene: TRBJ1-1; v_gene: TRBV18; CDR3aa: CASSPPGTPNTEAFF
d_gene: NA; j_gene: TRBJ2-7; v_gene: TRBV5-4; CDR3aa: CASSHIDRNYEQYF
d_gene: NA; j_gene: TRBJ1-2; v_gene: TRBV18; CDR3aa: CASSPLQGGVDNYGYTF
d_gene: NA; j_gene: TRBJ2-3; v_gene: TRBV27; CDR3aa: CASSLLSPSGTDTQYF
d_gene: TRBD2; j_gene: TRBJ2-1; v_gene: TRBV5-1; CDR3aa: CASKKGGSGDEQFF
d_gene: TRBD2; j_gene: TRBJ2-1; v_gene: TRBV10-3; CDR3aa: CAISGVLAGGRSYNEQFF
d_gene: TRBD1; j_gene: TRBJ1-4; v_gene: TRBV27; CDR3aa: CASSLYSRGAYNEKLFF
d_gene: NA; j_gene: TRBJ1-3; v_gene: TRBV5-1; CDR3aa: CASSQGSSGNTIYF
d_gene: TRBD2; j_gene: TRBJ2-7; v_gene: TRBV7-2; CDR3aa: CASSLGTSGRLYEQYF
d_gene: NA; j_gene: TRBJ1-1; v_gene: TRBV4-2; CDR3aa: CASSQDTAEAFF
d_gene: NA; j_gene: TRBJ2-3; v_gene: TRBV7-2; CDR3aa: CASSFSDTDTQYF
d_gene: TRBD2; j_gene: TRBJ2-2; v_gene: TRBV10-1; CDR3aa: CASRPLASTGELFF
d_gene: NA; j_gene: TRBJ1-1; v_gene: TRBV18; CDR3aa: CASSPTEGDTEAFF
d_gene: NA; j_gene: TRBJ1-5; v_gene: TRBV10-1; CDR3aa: CASSESGSNQPQHF
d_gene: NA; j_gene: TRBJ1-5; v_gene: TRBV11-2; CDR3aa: CASSIREDQPQHF
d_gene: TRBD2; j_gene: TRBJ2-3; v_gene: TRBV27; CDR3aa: CASSSGLAGLLDTQYF
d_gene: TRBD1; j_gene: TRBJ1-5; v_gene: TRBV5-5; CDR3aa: CASTMMTGQTPQHF
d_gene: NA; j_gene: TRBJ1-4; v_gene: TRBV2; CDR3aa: CASGHGATNEKLFF
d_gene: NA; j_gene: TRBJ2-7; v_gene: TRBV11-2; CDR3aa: CASSLDLATGEQYF
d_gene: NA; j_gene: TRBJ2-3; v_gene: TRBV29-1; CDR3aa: CSVEGGTDTQYF
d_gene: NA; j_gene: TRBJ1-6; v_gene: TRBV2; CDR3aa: CASSDYTYNSPLHF
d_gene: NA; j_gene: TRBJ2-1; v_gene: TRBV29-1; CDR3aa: CSVYLLAEQFF
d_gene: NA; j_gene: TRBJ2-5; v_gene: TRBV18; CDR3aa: CASSLGETQYF
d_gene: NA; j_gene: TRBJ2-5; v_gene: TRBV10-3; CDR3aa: CAISESEGVGETQYF
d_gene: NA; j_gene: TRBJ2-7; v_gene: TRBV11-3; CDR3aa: CASSFTGGAKQYF
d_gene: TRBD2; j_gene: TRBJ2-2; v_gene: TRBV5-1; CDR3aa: CASSLVLAATGELFF
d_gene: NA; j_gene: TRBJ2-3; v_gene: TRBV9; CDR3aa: CASSVGGVGRDDTDTQYF
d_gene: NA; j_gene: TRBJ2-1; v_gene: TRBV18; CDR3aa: CASSPQNQGYNEQFF
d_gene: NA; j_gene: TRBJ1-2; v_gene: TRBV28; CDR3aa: CASSLSPRDSGYTF